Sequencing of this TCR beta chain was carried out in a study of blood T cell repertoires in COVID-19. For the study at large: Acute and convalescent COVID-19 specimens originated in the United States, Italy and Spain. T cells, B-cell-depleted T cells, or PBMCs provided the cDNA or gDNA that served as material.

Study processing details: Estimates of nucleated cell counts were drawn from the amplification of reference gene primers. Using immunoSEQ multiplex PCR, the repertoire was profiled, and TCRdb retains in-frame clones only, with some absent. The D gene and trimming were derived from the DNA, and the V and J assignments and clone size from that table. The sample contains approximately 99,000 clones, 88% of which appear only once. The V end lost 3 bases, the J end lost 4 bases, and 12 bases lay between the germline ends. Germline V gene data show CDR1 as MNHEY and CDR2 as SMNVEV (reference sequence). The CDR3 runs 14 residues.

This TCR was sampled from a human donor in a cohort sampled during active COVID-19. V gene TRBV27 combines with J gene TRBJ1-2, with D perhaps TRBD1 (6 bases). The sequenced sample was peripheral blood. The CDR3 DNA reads TGTGCCAGCAGTTTGTCCGGGACAACCTATGGCTACACCTTC. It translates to CASSLSGTTYGYTF.